A selection of T cell receptor beta chains follows, all from one sample in a study of T-cell reconstitution after alpha-beta-depleted transplantation in children. TCRdb independently ran MiXCR on the PCR reads; one entry per CDR3 protein. The data contain about 980,000 distinct CDR3 sequences, around 30% of them singletons. This material consisted of PBMCs, mostly from graft donor cells, taken 360 days after TCRalphabeta/CD19-depleted stem cell transplant. The receptor set was obtained from a boy under three years old who had a stem cell transplant for SCID, so the T cells may come from the graft donor. The CDR3 runs from the conserved cysteine through the conserved F or W. Fields, in order: J gene, D gene, V gene, clone size, CDR3 DNA, CDR3 protein. A D gene is named only where the DNA matches it firmly. Size is omitted from some rows. Given values are once, few, many or a class for expanded clones.

J: TRBJ2-3; D: .; V: TRBV7-2; size: few; DNA: TGTGCCAGCCCCTCCGGGGATGGGCTTACAGATACGCAGTATTTT; CDR3: CASPSGDGLTDTQYF
J: TRBJ2-7; D: .; V: TRBV9; size: .; DNA: TGTGCCAGCAGCCCCCGAGGACATACCTCCTACGAGCAGTACTTC; CDR3: CASSPRGHTSYEQYF
J: TRBJ1-2; D: .; V: TRBV6-5; size: few; DNA: TGTGCCAGCAGTTACTCGAATGAGGGTGTCGATGGCTACACCTTC; CDR3: CASSYSNEGVDGYTF
J: TRBJ2-7; D: .; V: TRBV6-5; size: .; DNA: TGTGCCAGCAGTTACTCTCCCGAGACTAGCTCCTACGAGCAGTACTTC; CDR3: CASSYSPETSSYEQYF
J: TRBJ2-7; D: TRBD1; V: TRBV10-2; size: few; DNA: TGCGCCAGCACCTACGGGGGGACAGGGAAGCTCTACGAGCAGTACTTC; CDR3: CASTYGGTGKLYEQYF
J: TRBJ2-6; D: .; V: TRBV29-1; size: .; DNA: TGCAGCGTTCGAGGGCAGGGACAAGGTGGGGCCAACGTCCTGACTTTC; CDR3: CSVRGQGQGGANVLTF
J: TRBJ2-3; D: .; V: TRBV5-5; size: few; DNA: TGTGCCAGCAGCTACGGGATTCACCTGGGAGATACGCAGTATTTT; CDR3: CASSYGIHLGDTQYF
J: TRBJ1-1; D: TRBD1; V: TRBV6-5; size: few; DNA: TGTGCCAGCAGCCACAGGGGCTATGAAGCTTTCTTT; CDR3: CASSHRGYEAFF
J: TRBJ2-1; D: TRBD2; V: TRBV9; size: .; DNA: TGTGCCAGCAGCGCCGAGGCCCTAGCGGGGGGGCTCTATGAGCAGTTCTTC; CDR3: CASSAEALAGGLYEQFF
J: TRBJ1-1; D: .; V: TRBV12-5; size: many; DNA: TGTGCTAGTGGCCTGACAGGGAACACTGAAGCTTTCTTT; CDR3: CASGLTGNTEAFF
J: TRBJ2-2; D: .; V: TRBV4-3; size: .; DNA: TGCGCCAGCAGCCAAGAGGTGGGCAGCCGCCACGTCACCGGGGAGCTGTTTTTT; CDR3: CASSQEVGSRHVTGELFF
J: TRBJ2-7; D: .; V: TRBV27; size: .; DNA: TGTGCCAGCAGTTTCGGGATAGGGTACGAGCAGTACTTC; CDR3: CASSFGIGYEQYF
J: TRBJ2-2; D: .; V: TRBV12-3/TRBV12-4; size: few; DNA: TGTGCCAGTATCCGGGGTCCCGGGGAGCTGTTTTTT; CDR3: CASIRGPGELFF
J: TRBJ2-1; D: .; V: TRBV20-1; size: .; DNA: TGCAGTGCTAGAGATCAGGCCCCCCCCTACAATGAGCAGTTCTTC; CDR3: CSARDQAPPYNEQFF
J: TRBJ2-7; D: TRBD1; V: TRBV12-3/TRBV12-4; size: few; DNA: TGTGCCAGCACCGGTCGACAGGGCTACGAGCAGTACTTC; CDR3: CASTGRQGYEQYF
J: TRBJ1-1; D: .; V: TRBV5-1; size: few; DNA: TGCGCCAGCAGCTTCAGACAGTCCACTGAAGCTTTCTTT; CDR3: CASSFRQSTEAFF
J: TRBJ2-1; D: .; V: TRBV6-1; size: .; DNA: TGTGCCAGCAGTGAAGCGCAGTCTAGCTTTTACAATGAGCAGTTCTTC; CDR3: CASSEAQSSFYNEQFF
J: TRBJ2-3; D: .; V: TRBV10-3; size: few; DNA: TGTGCCATCAGAGCTACGGACGGGCTTGAGGCAGATACGCAGTATTTT; CDR3: CAIRATDGLEADTQYF
J: TRBJ2-1; D: .; V: TRBV20-1; size: .; DNA: TGCAGTGCTAGAGCGGCCATCCTGGCCGTCCAGTTCTTC; CDR3: CSARAAILAVQFF
J: TRBJ2-1; D: .; V: TRBV4-2; size: many; DNA: TGTGCCAGCAGCCAAGAAGGTGGCAGGAATGAGCAGTTCTTC; CDR3: CASSQEGGRNEQFF
J: TRBJ2-7; D: .; V: TRBV5-1; size: .; DNA: TGCGCCAGCAGCTGGAGAGGGTTTTTCTCCGAGCAGTACTTC; CDR3: CASSWRGFFSEQYF
J: TRBJ1-1; D: TRBD1; V: TRBV7-2; size: many; DNA: TGTGCCAGCAGCCTCAAACGGACAGGGTTTGAAGCTTTCTTT; CDR3: CASSLKRTGFEAFF
J: TRBJ1-2; D: .; V: TRBV27; size: few; DNA: TGTGCCAGCAGTTCCCCGTCACTCGGGCACTATGGCTACACCTTC; CDR3: CASSSPSLGHYGYTF
J: TRBJ2-5; D: .; V: TRBV9; size: .; DNA: TGTGCCAGCAGCGACGACAGGCCTGGGGAGACCCAGTACTTC; CDR3: CASSDDRPGETQYF
J: TRBJ2-1; D: TRBD2; V: TRBV20-1; size: few; DNA: TGCAGTGCTAGAGTTTTTAGCGGGGGCTCCTACAATGAGCAGTTCTTC; CDR3: CSARVFSGGSYNEQFF
J: TRBJ2-1; D: .; V: TRBV4-1; size: .; DNA: TGCGCCAGCAGCCAAGTCGAGTCAGGGCCATATGAGCAGTTCTTC; CDR3: CASSQVESGPYEQFF
J: TRBJ1-5; D: .; V: TRBV6-1; size: once; DNA: TGTGCCAGCAGTCCGAAAATTAATCAGCCCCAGCATTTT; CDR3: CASSPKINQPQHF
J: TRBJ1-1; D: TRBD1; V: TRBV15; size: few; DNA: TGTGCCACCAGCAGAGATAGGACAGGGAGGACTGAAGCTTTCTTT; CDR3: CATSRDRTGRTEAFF
J: TRBJ1-2; D: .; V: TRBV11-2; size: few; DNA: TGTGCCAGCAGCCCCGCAGGGAGGGTGCATGGCTACACCTTC; CDR3: CASSPAGRVHGYTF
J: TRBJ2-1; D: .; V: TRBV5-1; size: .; DNA: TGCGCCAGCAGCTTGGGGGGGTTCGAAGAGCAGTTCTTC; CDR3: CASSLGGFEEQFF
J: TRBJ1-5; D: .; V: TRBV30; size: .; DNA: TGTGCCTGGAGTGAGGGGGGGGATCAGCCCCAGCATTTT; CDR3: CAWSEGGDQPQHF
J: TRBJ2-3; D: .; V: TRBV5-1; size: .; DNA: TGCGCCAGCAGCTTGGGGCTAGCGAATGGAGATACGCAGTATTTT; CDR3: CASSLGLANGDTQYF
J: TRBJ2-1; D: TRBD2; V: TRBV6-4; size: .; DNA: TGTGCCAGCAGTGAGGTAGCGGGAAGTGAGCAGTTCTTC; CDR3: CASSEVAGSEQFF
J: TRBJ2-2; D: .; V: TRBV5-1; size: few; DNA: TGCGCCAGCAGCCCATCGACAGGACTCGCCACCGGGGAGCTGTTTTTT; CDR3: CASSPSTGLATGELFF
J: TRBJ2-7; D: .; V: TRBV28; size: many; DNA: TGTGCCAGCAGCTTCGGGACGGTCTCCTACGAGCAGTACTTC; CDR3: CASSFGTVSYEQYF
J: TRBJ2-7; D: TRBD2; V: TRBV2; size: .; DNA: TGTGCCAGCAGGAAGGGACTAGCCGTCGAGCAGTACTTC; CDR3: CASRKGLAVEQYF
J: TRBJ2-1; D: .; V: TRBV29-1; size: .; DNA: TGCAGCGCCGGCTTCGATGAGCAGTTCTTC; CDR3: CSAGFDEQFF
J: TRBJ2-7; D: .; V: TRBV4-2; size: .; DNA: TGTGCCAGCAGCCAAGATTCGGGGAACGAGCAGTACTTC; CDR3: CASSQDSGNEQYF
J: TRBJ2-5; D: .; V: TRBV12-3/TRBV12-4; size: .; DNA: TGTGCCAGCAGTTTGAGGGGAAAGACCCAGTACTTC; CDR3: CASSLRGKTQYF
J: TRBJ2-1; D: .; V: TRBV9; size: .; DNA: TGTGCCAGCAGCGTGAGGGGGACTGACGTCAATGAGCAGTTCTTC; CDR3: CASSVRGTDVNEQFF
J: TRBJ1-4; D: .; V: TRBV20-1; size: once; DNA: TGCAGTGCTAGAGTCCCCGCAGAAAGGAATGAAAAACTGTTTTTT; CDR3: CSARVPAERNEKLFF
J: TRBJ2-1; D: .; V: TRBV6-5; size: .; DNA: TGTGCCAGCAGTTGGGACGGCTCCTACAATGAGCAGTTCTTC; CDR3: CASSWDGSYNEQFF